This T cell receptor (beta chain) was identified in a study of T-cell reconstitution after alpha-beta-depleted transplantation in children. General study points: One year after transplant, T-cell counts and diversity came mostly from newly produced T cells.

Unique molecular identifiers tagged the TCRbeta library. TCRdb used MiXCR to reprocess the PCR reads, holding one entry per CDR3 protein. The table has around 700,000 distinct CDR3 sequences, about an eighth seen once; the top ten hold around 0.79%. V gave up 9 bases and J gave up 3 bases, with 20 bases separating them. The CDR3 is made up of 15 amino acids. Germline values: CDR1 LNHDA, CDR2 SQIVND (reference sequence). This clonotype was seen more than once but under ten times. Its antigen is still unknown. The chain joins TRBV19 to TRBJ1-2; no clear D gene. The material sequenced was PBMCs, taken before TCRalphabeta/CD19-depleted stem cell transplant. The clonotype comes from a girl aged 2 to 10 with congenital amegakaryocytic thrombocytopenia, due to receive a stem cell transplant. This CDR3 reads CASRPKGAGYYGYTF. CDR3 DNA: TGTGCCAGCAGACCCAAGGGCGCTGGCTACTATGGCTACACCTTC.